This TCR beta chain stems from a study of blood T cell repertoires in COVID-19. About this clone itself: At one end the junction does not follow the germline gene, possibly because of a read error.

Each participant's cohort was designated according to participant-reported clinical history. The germline V gene encodes CDR1 LNHDA and CDR2 SQIVND (reference sequence). CDR3 length: 13 residues. Only in-frame clones appear in the TCRdb table, and some are missing; sequencing was by immunoSEQ multiplex PCR. The table shows some 190,000 clones, with around 86% occurring only once. The sequence was collected from a woman in her forties in a cohort exposed to, infected with or recovered from COVID-19 (not recorded which). The chain is built from TRBV19 and TRBJ2-1; 8 bases match TRBD2. Input material: PBMCs or T cells enriched from blood (not recorded which). CDR3 bases: TGTGCCAGTACCCCGGCGAATCTAGCGGGTCAAGTCTTC. Its translation is CASTPANLAGQVF.